The 22 T cell receptor beta chains below come from one sample, sequenced in a study of Ad26.COV2.S vaccination and SARS-CoV-2 variants. Data came from immunoSEQ multiplex PCR; TCRdb stores just in-frame clones and leaves some out. The table shows about 220,000 clones, with approximately 90% occurring only once. Treatment defined: approximately 18 received Ad26.COV2.S at low or high dose, single or two shots; 5 received placebo; per-sample allocation not given. The investigators took samples on day 63 after the first vaccine or placebo injection. Sample: peripheral blood, taken in a trial of Ad26.COV2.S vaccine versus placebo. These receptors all stem from a person between 18 and 65 years old who received the Ad26.COV2.S COVID-19 vaccine or a placebo.

As DNA, the CDR3 is TGCGCCAGCAGCTTCACAGGGACGGCGTCCTTTTCCTATGGCTACACCTTC. It encodes CASSFTGTASFSYGYTF. The J gene is TRBJ1-2, the V gene TRBV5-1; perhaps TRBD1 as D (6 bases). CDR1 SGHRS and CDR2 YFSETQ come from the germline V gene. The CDR3 runs 17 residues. The V end lost 2 bases, the J end lost 4 bases, and 21 bases lay between the germline ends.

The chain joins TRBV14 to TRBJ1-3, with TRBD1 matching 8 bases. The length of the CDR3 is 15 residues. V shed 2 bases, J shed 1 base, and the junction held 1 base outside the gene matches. CDR1 and CDR2 from the germline V gene are SGHDN and FVKESK. The CDR3 bases are TGTGCCAGCAGCCAATACAGGGGGTCTGGAAACACCATATATTTT. It translates to CASSQYRGSGNTIYF.

CDR3 loop: CAWSVGRGGTDTQYF. The CDR3 DNA is TGTGCCTGGAGTGTTGGCAGGGGGGGCACAGATACGCAGTATTTT. The chain joins TRBV30 to TRBJ2-3; a weak D match, TRBD1 (7 bases). This CDR3 region has 15 residues. Germline assignment: CDR1 GTSNPN and CDR2 SVGIG (reference sequence). V lost 0 bases and J 1 base, leaving 11 bases between the germline ends.

The V gene is TRBV2, the J gene TRBJ1-6; D perhaps matches TRBD1 (6 bases). CDR3 length: 17 amino acids. Trimming pared 8 bases from V and 3 bases from J, leaving 20 bases between. Germline V gene data show CDR1 as SNHLY and CDR2 as FYNNEI. Here the CDR3 DNA reads TGTGCCAGCGGGGGCCCTACCAGCCCAAACTATAATTCACCCCTCCACTTT. It translates to CASGGPTSPNYNSPLHF.

The genes are TRBV28 and TRBJ2-6, with D possibly matching TRBD1 (6 bases). Germline CDR1 reads MDHEN; CDR2 reads SYDVKM. V was shortened by 5 bases and J by 1 base, with 12 bases between the two germline ends. The CDR3 has 16 residues. CDR3 residues: CASSLPQGSGANVLTF. The CDR3 DNA reads as TGTGCCAGCAGTCTGCCCCAGGGGTCTGGGGCCAACGTCCTGACTTTC. Based on the CDR3 plus reference TRBV28 and TRBJ2-6, the full variable domain is DVKVTQSSRYLVKRTGEKVFLECVQDMDHENMFWYRQDPGLGLRLIYFSYDVKMKEKGDIPEGYSVSREKKERFSLILESASTNQTSMYLCASSLPQGSGANVLTFGAGSRLTVL.

The chain is built from TRBV30 and TRBJ1-3, with a tentative D call TRBD1 (6 bases). With 2 bases removed from V and 6 bases from J, the gap between germline ends came to 11 bases. The CDR3 runs 13 residues. Germline CDR1 is GTSNPN and CDR2 is SVGIG (reference sequence). The CDR3 coding sequence is TGTGCCTGGAGTCGGGGGGACAAAAACACCATATATTTT. Its protein is CAWSRGDKNTIYF.

V is TRBV24-1 and J is TRBJ1-5, with 7 bases that match TRBD1. The junction had 3 bases not matched to a gene; V was cut back by 4 bases and J by 1 base. Germline-derived CDR1 and CDR2 are KGHDR and SFDVKD. The CDR3 extends over 15 amino acids. The CDR3 sequence is CATSDPTGSNQPQHF. Here the CDR3 DNA reads TGTGCCACCAGTGACCCGACAGGGAGCAATCAGCCCCAGCATTTT.

The V gene is TRBV7-9, the J gene TRBJ2-3; D might be TRBD1 (6 bases). Germline V gene lookup returns CDR1 SEHNR and CDR2 FQNEAQ (reference sequence). V gave up 0 bases and J gave up 4 bases, with 11 bases separating them. The CDR3 has 15 amino acids. In DNA, the CDR3 is TGTGCCAGCAGCTTAGCGGGGTCAGGGGCAGATACGCAGTATTTT. It yields the protein CASSLAGSGADTQYF.

V and J are TRBV28 and TRBJ1-2; 10 bases are a match to TRBD1. The CDR3 is 15 residues long. The junction had 6 bases not matched to a gene; V was cut back by 6 bases and J by 2 bases. Germline V gene data show CDR1 as MDHEN and CDR2 as SYDVKM. CDR3 residues: CASSPGTGDNYGYTF. The CDR3 region has the DNA TGTGCCAGCAGCCCCGGGACAGGGGACAACTATGGCTACACCTTC.

This clone occurred once. The gene calls are TRBV24-1 and TRBJ2-2; the match to TRBD1 covers 7 bases. CDR1 and CDR2 from the germline V gene are KGHDR and SFDVKD. CDR3 length equals 16 residues. V lost 5 bases and J lost 3; bases outside the gene matches: 8. The chain's CDR3 is CATSGRDRHYTGELFF. The CDR3 DNA reads TGTGCCACCAGTGGTCGGGACAGACACTACACCGGGGAGCTGTTTTTT.

This clone was recorded once. The CDR3 bases are TGTGCCAGTAGTATGGATTCTGGAAACACCATATATTTT. Protein product: CASSMDSGNTIYF. The chain couples TRBV19 to TRBJ1-3; no firm D call. The CDR3 loop spans 13 amino acids. V lost 3 bases and J 1 base, leaving 4 bases between the germline ends. CDR1 and CDR2 (germline): LNHDA, SQIVND (reference sequence).

V usage is TRBV20-1 and J usage is TRBJ2-1, with TRBD2 as a possible D gene (6 bases). This CDR3 has 14 amino acids. Per the germline V gene, CDR1 is DFQATT and CDR2 is SNEGSKA (reference sequence). V was shortened by 3 bases and J by 2 bases, with 11 bases between the two germline ends. In nucleotides, the CDR3 is TGCAGTGCTAGTCGGGAGTGGGCCTACAATGAGCAGTTCTTC. The encoded protein is CSASREWAYNEQFF.

The chain couples TRBV9 to TRBJ1-2, with D perhaps TRBD1 (6 bases). Between the trimmed V and J ends, which lost 0 bases and 1 base, there was a span of 16 bases. The germline V gene encodes CDR1 SGDLS and CDR2 YYNGEE. The CDR3 contains 17 residues. CDR3 DNA: TGTGCCAGCAGCGTAGCTGGACAGTCGTCGAGTAACTATGGCTACACCTTC. It yields the protein CASSVAGQSSSNYGYTF.

This chain links TRBV10-2 with TRBJ1-5; a possible D gene is TRBD1 (6 bases). The CDR3 runs 14 residues. Germline CDR1 reads WSHSY; CDR2 reads SAAADI. V shed 5 bases and J shed 5 bases, with 13 bases lying between them. The CDR3 sequence is CASSIETGYQPQHF. The CDR3 bases are TGCGCCAGCAGTATAGAAACAGGGTATCAGCCCCAGCATTTT.

The chain carries TRBV19 and TRBJ2-1; TRBD2 matches at 8 bases. Trimming removed 3 bases from V and 3 bases from J; junction bases left unmatched: 10. Germline lookup yields CDR1 LNHDA and CDR2 SQIVND (reference sequence). The CDR3 runs to 17 residues. The CDR3 spells CASSMGVSGVHYNEQFF. The CDR3 DNA reads as TGTGCCAGTAGTATGGGGGTTAGCGGGGTCCACTACAATGAGCAGTTCTTC.

A single count supports this clone. The rearrangement uses TRBV28 and TRBJ2-1; 7 bases line up with TRBD1. Germline CDR1 MDHEN, CDR2 SYDVKM. Unmatched junction bases numbered 3, after V lost 2 bases and J lost 5 bases. CDR3 length: 14 residues. Written as DNA, the CDR3 is TGTGCCAGCAGTTTAATCGACAGGGACAATGAGCAGTTCTTC. This sequence encodes CASSLIDRDNEQFF.

V and J are TRBV7-2 and TRBJ2-3; D might be TRBD2 (6 bases). The ends were cut back, 2 bases at V and 0 bases at J, with 12 bases in the middle. The CDR3 loop spans 16 amino acids. Germline V gives CDR1 SGHTA, CDR2 FQGNSA. The CDR3 sequence is CASSLFALASTDTQYF. CDR3 in DNA: TGTGCCAGCAGCTTATTCGCACTAGCTAGCACAGATACGCAGTATTTT. Variable domain in full (rest from reference TRBV7-2 and TRBJ2-3): GAGVSQSPSNKVTEKGKDVELRCDPISGHTALYWYRQSLGQGLEFLIYFQGNSAPDKSGLPSDRFSAERTGGSVSTLTIQRTQQEDSAVYLCASSLFALASTDTQYFGPGTRLTVL.

V usage is TRBV19 and J usage is TRBJ2-7, with D maybe TRBD2 (6 bases). The CDR3 is made up of 15 amino acids. Germline-derived CDR1 and CDR2 are LNHDA and SQIVND (reference sequence). Trimming cost V 1 base and J 0 bases, with 10 bases left between them. The CDR3 sequence is CASSIGGGTSYEQYF. The CDR3 DNA reads as TGTGCCAGTAGTATAGGGGGCGGGACCTCCTACGAGCAGTACTTC.

This chain uses TRBV7-9 with TRBJ2-1; tentative D call: TRBD2 (6 bases). V was pared by 5 bases and J by 10 bases, with 21 bases between. This CDR3 contains 15 residues. Germline V gives CDR1 SEHNR, CDR2 FQNEAQ (reference sequence). CDR3 loop: CASSPVGTASGEQFF. Written as DNA, the CDR3 is TGTGCCAGCAGCCCCGTGGGGACTGCCAGCGGGGAGCAGTTCTTC. Variable domain in full (rest from reference TRBV7-9 and TRBJ2-1): DTGVSQNPRHKITKRGQNVTFRCDPISEHNRLYWYRQTLGQGPEFLTYFQNEAQLEKSRLLSDRFSAERPKGSFSTLEIQRTEQGDSAMYLCASSPVGTASGEQFFGPGTRLTVL.

The chain combines TRBV28 with TRBJ1-5; D is uncertain. The CDR3 contains 17 residues. With 7 bases removed from V and 0 bases from J, the gap between germline ends came to 19 bases. Germline CDR1 is MDHEN and CDR2 is SYDVKM. The chain's CDR3 is CASTPEESVISNQPQHF. CDR3 nucleotide sequence: TGTGCCAGCACCCCCGAGGAATCAGTGATTAGCAATCAGCCCCAGCATTTT.

The sample holds one count of this clone. V usage is TRBV19 and J usage is TRBJ2-1; TRBD2 might be the D (7 bases). V was cut by 8 bases and J by 7 bases, with 15 bases left in between. CDR3 length: 13 residues. Germline V gene lookup returns CDR1 LNHDA and CDR2 SQIVND (reference sequence). Here the CDR3 DNA reads TGTGCCAGTCAGGGGCGCGGGGGTAATGAGCAGTTCTTC. It is translated as CASQGRGGNEQFF.

The CDR3 bases are TGTGCCAGCAGTTGGCCGGGACATGTTGAAGCTTTCTTT. Protein product: CASSWPGHVEAFF. J is TRBJ1-1 and V is TRBV6-2 or TRBV6-3, with D possibly TRBD1 on 6 matching bases. This CDR3 has 13 residues. Trimming stripped 4 bases from V and 7 bases from J, with 13 bases between. Looked up from germline, CDR1 is MNHEY and CDR2 is SVGEGT.